These 25 T cell receptor beta chains originate from one sample sequenced in a study of control samples from healthy donors and cancer patients. Method: immunoSEQ multiplex PCR; TCRdb's copy keeps in-frame clones and lacks some. The profile shows 70,000 to 75,000 clones, approximately 89% of them singletons. Sequencing was carried out using PBMCs. The receptors were sampled from a man aged 55-75 years with lung cancer.

The chain links TRBV29-1 to TRBJ1-5; perhaps TRBD1 as D (6 bases). The CDR3 loop spans 13 amino acids. CDR1 and CDR2 (germline): SQVTM, ANQGSEA. V was pared by 3 bases and J by 7 bases, with 13 bases between. CDR3 sequence (DNA): TGCAGCGTTGATTTCGGGGGGGCCCAGCCCCAGCATTTT. This encodes CSVDFGGAQPQHF. Together with reference TRBV29-1 and TRBJ1-5, the CDR3 gives the full variable domain: SAVISQKPSRDICQRGTSLTIQCQVDSQVTMMFWYRQQPGQSLTLIATANQGSEATYESGFVIDKFPISRPNLTFSTLTVSNMSPEDSSIYLCSVDFGGAQPQHFGDGTRLSIL.

CDR3 bases: TGTGCCAGCAGTGAAGTTCCAGGGGGCGTCGGTGGCTACACCTTC. Translation gives CASSEVPGGVGGYTF. This chain joins TRBV6-1 and TRBJ1-2; 8 bases align to TRBD1. V shed 1 base and J 7 bases; nucleotides not matched to a gene: 8. The CDR3 loop spans 15 amino acids. The germline V gene has CDR1 MNHNS and CDR2 SASEGT.

This chain links TRBV16 with TRBJ1-6, with D uncertain. Germline V lookup: CDR1 KGHSY, CDR2 FQNENV. Trimming stripped 7 bases from V and 9 bases from J, with 13 bases between. This CDR3 has 13 amino acids. CDR3 nucleotide sequence: TGTGCCAGCACCCCGCGATGGGGTTCACCCCTCCACTTT. Translating gives CASTPRWGSPLHF. Full variable domain (rest looked up from reference TRBV16 and TRBJ1-6): GEEVAQTPKHLVRGEGQKAKLYCAPIKGHSYVFWYQQVLKNEFKFLISFQNENVFDETGMPKERFSAKCLPNSPCSLEIQATKLEDSAVYFCASTPRWGSPLHFGNGTRLTVT.

Concerning this clone itself: Other DNA sequences in this sample translate to the same CDR3. This sequence joins TRBV10-1 and TRBJ2-2; D unresolved. CDR1 WNHNN and CDR2 SYGVQD come from the germline V gene (reference sequence). Deletions cut 2 bases from V and 0 bases from J, with 7 bases between. The CDR3 spans 15 residues. CDR3 in amino acids: CASSEGGANTGELFF. CDR3 bases: TGCGCCAGCAGTGAGGGCGGCGCGAACACCGGGGAGCTGTTTTTT.

Only one count was recorded for this clone. Sequence at one end of the junction differs from germline and may be a read error. The rearrangement links TRBV2 to TRBJ1-2; the D gene is possibly TRBD1 (5 bases). Germline V gene data show CDR1 as SNHLY and CDR2 as FYNNEI. The CDR3 is 13 residues long. Written as DNA, the CDR3 is TGTGCCAGCAGACCAAGGGCTGACAGCTTTACCGTATTC. Translated, it gives CASRPRADSFTVF.

This clone was found a few times. The chain joins TRBV25-1 to TRBJ1-2, with a tentative D call TRBD1 (6 bases). CDR3 size: 15 residues. Germline V gene lookup returns CDR1 MGHDK and CDR2 SYGVNS. The V gene lost 3 bases and the J gene lost 2 bases, with 13 bases spanning the gap. CDR3 nucleotide sequence: TGTGCCAGCAGTGACGACAGGCCACCCAACTATGGCTACACCTTC. Amino acid sequence: CASSDDRPPNYGYTF.

This chain uses TRBV4-1 with TRBJ1-1, with D perhaps matching TRBD1 (5 bases). The CDR3 is 14 amino acids. The germline V gene has CDR1 MGHRA and CDR2 YSYEKL. The ends were cut back, 1 base at V and 4 bases at J, with 10 bases in the middle. CDR3 bases: TGCGCCAGCAGCCAAGTGGAGGGGAGCACTGAAGCTTTCTTT. Its protein product is CASSQVEGSTEAFF.

The chain combines TRBV5-6 with TRBJ2-2; D not resolved. CDR1 and CDR2 from the germline V gene are SGHDT and YYEEEE. CDR3 size: 12 residues. Trimming shortened V by 3 bases and J by 4 bases, and 4 bases separated the two germline ends. The CDR3 coding sequence is TGTGCCAGCAGCTATCCCACCGGGGAGCTGTTTTTT. Protein product: CASSYPTGELFF.

The chain uses TRBV6-5 and TRBJ2-4, with D possibly TRBD2 on 6 matching bases. The ends were cut back, 2 bases at V and 1 base at J, with 12 bases in the middle. Germline CDR1 is MNHEY and CDR2 is SVGAGI. This CDR3 spans 16 amino acids. DNA for the CDR3: TGTGCCAGCAGTTACCCCCCACGGGGGGCCAAAAACATTCAGTACTTC. Its protein product is CASSYPPRGAKNIQYF.

The J gene is TRBJ2-3, the V gene TRBV5-1; D not resolved. The CDR3 spans 12 residues. CDR1 and CDR2 from the germline V gene are SGHRS and YFSETQ. Trimming removed 0 bases at V and 5 bases at J, with 4 bases between. The CDR3 region is CASSLALDTQYF. CDR3 sequence (DNA): TGCGCCAGCAGCTTGGCTCTAGATACGCAGTATTTT.

This clone was detected only a few times. CDR3 nucleotides: TGCGCCAGCAGCCAAGTTGGACTCAACTCTGGAAACACCATATATTTT. Its translation: CASSQVGLNSGNTIYF. V is TRBV4-1 and J is TRBJ1-3; unclear D gene. Trimming cost V 1 base and J 0 bases, with 10 bases left between them. The CDR3 extends over 16 amino acids. From germline, CDR1 is MGHRA and CDR2 YSYEKL.

Details on this clone: Because it lacks the conserved phenylalanine or tryptophan at the end, this CDR3 is likely a read error. Because the CDR3's place on the DNA is in doubt, the DNA is left out and the CDR3 is given as listed by TCRdb. This sequence joins TRBV3-1 (or the pseudogene TRBV3-2) and TRBJ2-4. Per the germline V gene, CDR1 is LGHDT and CDR2 is YNNKEL (reference sequence). The CDR3 contains 13 residues when both ends are counted. CDR3 in amino acids: CASSQDGRGLEAL.

The V and J genes are TRBV10-3 and TRBJ2-3; D gene unclear. Trimming pared 2 bases from V and 6 bases from J, leaving 15 bases between. Germline V gene data show CDR1 as ENHRY and CDR2 as SYGVKD. The CDR3 totals 15 residues. The CDR3, as DNA: TGTGCCATCAGTGAGCTTGCAAGGGCGAAGGATACGCAGTATTTT. It specifies CAISELARAKDTQYF.

The sample holds one count of this clone. The CDR3 DNA reads TGCGCCAGCAGCTCAGGTGGGGGTGCCTACACTGAAGCTTTCTTT. Amino acids: CASSSGGGAYTEAFF. The V and J genes are TRBV5-1 and TRBJ1-1; D is perhaps TRBD1 (5 bases). The V end lost 3 bases, the J end lost 3 bases, and 15 bases lay between the germline ends. CDR1 is SGHRS and CDR2 is YFSETQ in the germline V gene. The CDR3 has 15 residues.

V usage is TRBV6-1 and J usage is TRBJ2-6; possibly TRBD1 for D (5 bases). Germline values: CDR1 MNHNS, CDR2 SASEGT. Between the trimmed V and J ends, which lost 1 base and 5 bases, there was a span of 15 bases. CDR3 length: 17 amino acids. In nucleotides, the CDR3 is TGTGCCAGCAGTGAAGAAGGGGCAGGGCGCTGGGCCAACGTCCTGACTTTC. This sequence encodes CASSEEGAGRWANVLTF.

CDR3 sequence reads: CSVRSGNTGELFF. The CDR3 coding sequence is TGCAGCGTTCGGTCAGGGAACACCGGGGAGCTGTTTTTT. This chain uses TRBV29-1 with TRBJ2-2; D gene uncertain. Germline V gene data show CDR1 as SQVTM and CDR2 as ANQGSEA. The CDR3 sequence is 13 residues long. V was trimmed by 5 bases and J by 1 base, leaving 8 bases between them.

This clone was counted only a few times. V is TRBV6-5 and J is TRBJ1-1, with 7 bases that match TRBD1. Germline-derived CDR1 and CDR2 are MNHEY and SVGAGI. The CDR3 length is 14 residues. J lost 1 base, V lost 4 bases, and 3 bases had no gene match. The CDR3 coding sequence is TGTGCCAGCAGTTCCCGGACAGGGAACACTGAAGCTTTCTTT. It specifies CASSSRTGNTEAFF.

The chain employs TRBV9 and TRBJ2-2; D assignment may be TRBD1 or TRBD2 (5 bases each). Germline-derived CDR1 and CDR2 are SGDLS and YYNGEE. The V and J ends lost 1 base and 2 bases respectively, with 12 bases between them. This CDR3 comprises 16 residues. DNA of the CDR3: TGTGCCAGCAGCGTACGATCGGGGACCAACACCGGGGAGCTGTTTTTT. Its protein product is CASSVRSGTNTGELFF.

This clone was recorded once. V is TRBV5-5 and J is TRBJ2-3; D not certain. There are 14 residues in the CDR3. Germline V gene sequence: CDR1 SGHKS, CDR2 YYEKEE (reference sequence). V gave up 5 bases and J gave up 7 bases, with 17 bases separating them. CDR3 DNA sequence: TGTGCCAGCAGATCCGGGCCGACCTCTTATACGCAGTATTTT. Amino acids: CASRSGPTSYTQYF.

The rearrangement links TRBV3-1 (or the pseudogene TRBV3-2) to TRBJ2-2, with D uncertain. The germline CDR1 and CDR2 sequences are LGHDT and YNNKEL (reference sequence). CDR3 length equals 12 residues. Trimming took off 1 base at V and 13 bases at J, with 10 bases between the two ends. CDR3 DNA sequence: TGTGCCAGCAGCCAAGTGTACAGTGGGCTGTTTTTT. Amino acids: CASSQVYSGLFF.

The genes are TRBV6-6 and TRBJ1-4; 7 nucleotides match TRBD1. CDR3 size: 14 residues. Germline V CDR1 and CDR2: MNHNY, SVGAGI (reference sequence). Trimming cost V 2 bases and J 5 bases; bases outside gene matches: 2. As DNA, the CDR3 is TGTGCCAGCAGTTACCGGGACAGCAATGAAAAACTGTTTTTT. Translated: CASSYRDSNEKLFF.

V usage is TRBV6-5 and J usage is TRBJ2-7; D gene unclear. V was trimmed by 9 bases and J by 0 bases, leaving 15 bases between them. The CDR3 sequence is 14 residues long. Per the germline V gene, CDR1 is MNHEY and CDR2 is SVGAGI. CDR3 sequence: CASSLTGPSYEQYV. The CDR3 nucleotides are TGTGCCAGTTCCTTAACCGGCCCCTCCTACGAGCAGTACGTC.

This chain joins TRBV30 and TRBJ1-6; tentatively, D is TRBD1 (6 bases). CDR1 GTSNPN and CDR2 SVGIG come from the germline V gene (reference sequence). Trimming stripped 4 bases from V and 5 bases from J, with 18 bases between. The CDR3 extends over 16 amino acids. Here the CDR3 reads CAWTVGGGPNNSPLHF. The CDR3 DNA sequence: TGTGCCTGGACCGTCGGTGGGGGCCCAAATAATTCACCCCTCCACTTT.

This rearrangement joins TRBV11-2 to TRBJ1-3, with D unresolved. Germline V gene sequence: CDR1 SGHAT, CDR2 FQNNGV. V dropped 5 bases and J dropped 3 bases, with 8 bases sitting between them. There are 13 residues in the CDR3. The DNA for the CDR3 is TGTGCCAGCAGCGTCTCGCTTGGAAACACCATATATTTT. This encodes CASSVSLGNTIYF.

The CDR3 region has the DNA TGTGCCAGCAGCCAAGGGGCGTGGCAGGGGAACACCGGGGAGCTGTTTTTT. It is translated as CASSQGAWQGNTGELFF. The chain combines TRBV5-4 with TRBJ2-2; D perhaps matches TRBD1 (5 bases). The germline V and J ends were trimmed by 4 bases and 1 base, with 17 bases remaining between them. Per the germline V gene, CDR1 is SGHNT and CDR2 is YYREEE (reference sequence). CDR3 length: 17 amino acids.